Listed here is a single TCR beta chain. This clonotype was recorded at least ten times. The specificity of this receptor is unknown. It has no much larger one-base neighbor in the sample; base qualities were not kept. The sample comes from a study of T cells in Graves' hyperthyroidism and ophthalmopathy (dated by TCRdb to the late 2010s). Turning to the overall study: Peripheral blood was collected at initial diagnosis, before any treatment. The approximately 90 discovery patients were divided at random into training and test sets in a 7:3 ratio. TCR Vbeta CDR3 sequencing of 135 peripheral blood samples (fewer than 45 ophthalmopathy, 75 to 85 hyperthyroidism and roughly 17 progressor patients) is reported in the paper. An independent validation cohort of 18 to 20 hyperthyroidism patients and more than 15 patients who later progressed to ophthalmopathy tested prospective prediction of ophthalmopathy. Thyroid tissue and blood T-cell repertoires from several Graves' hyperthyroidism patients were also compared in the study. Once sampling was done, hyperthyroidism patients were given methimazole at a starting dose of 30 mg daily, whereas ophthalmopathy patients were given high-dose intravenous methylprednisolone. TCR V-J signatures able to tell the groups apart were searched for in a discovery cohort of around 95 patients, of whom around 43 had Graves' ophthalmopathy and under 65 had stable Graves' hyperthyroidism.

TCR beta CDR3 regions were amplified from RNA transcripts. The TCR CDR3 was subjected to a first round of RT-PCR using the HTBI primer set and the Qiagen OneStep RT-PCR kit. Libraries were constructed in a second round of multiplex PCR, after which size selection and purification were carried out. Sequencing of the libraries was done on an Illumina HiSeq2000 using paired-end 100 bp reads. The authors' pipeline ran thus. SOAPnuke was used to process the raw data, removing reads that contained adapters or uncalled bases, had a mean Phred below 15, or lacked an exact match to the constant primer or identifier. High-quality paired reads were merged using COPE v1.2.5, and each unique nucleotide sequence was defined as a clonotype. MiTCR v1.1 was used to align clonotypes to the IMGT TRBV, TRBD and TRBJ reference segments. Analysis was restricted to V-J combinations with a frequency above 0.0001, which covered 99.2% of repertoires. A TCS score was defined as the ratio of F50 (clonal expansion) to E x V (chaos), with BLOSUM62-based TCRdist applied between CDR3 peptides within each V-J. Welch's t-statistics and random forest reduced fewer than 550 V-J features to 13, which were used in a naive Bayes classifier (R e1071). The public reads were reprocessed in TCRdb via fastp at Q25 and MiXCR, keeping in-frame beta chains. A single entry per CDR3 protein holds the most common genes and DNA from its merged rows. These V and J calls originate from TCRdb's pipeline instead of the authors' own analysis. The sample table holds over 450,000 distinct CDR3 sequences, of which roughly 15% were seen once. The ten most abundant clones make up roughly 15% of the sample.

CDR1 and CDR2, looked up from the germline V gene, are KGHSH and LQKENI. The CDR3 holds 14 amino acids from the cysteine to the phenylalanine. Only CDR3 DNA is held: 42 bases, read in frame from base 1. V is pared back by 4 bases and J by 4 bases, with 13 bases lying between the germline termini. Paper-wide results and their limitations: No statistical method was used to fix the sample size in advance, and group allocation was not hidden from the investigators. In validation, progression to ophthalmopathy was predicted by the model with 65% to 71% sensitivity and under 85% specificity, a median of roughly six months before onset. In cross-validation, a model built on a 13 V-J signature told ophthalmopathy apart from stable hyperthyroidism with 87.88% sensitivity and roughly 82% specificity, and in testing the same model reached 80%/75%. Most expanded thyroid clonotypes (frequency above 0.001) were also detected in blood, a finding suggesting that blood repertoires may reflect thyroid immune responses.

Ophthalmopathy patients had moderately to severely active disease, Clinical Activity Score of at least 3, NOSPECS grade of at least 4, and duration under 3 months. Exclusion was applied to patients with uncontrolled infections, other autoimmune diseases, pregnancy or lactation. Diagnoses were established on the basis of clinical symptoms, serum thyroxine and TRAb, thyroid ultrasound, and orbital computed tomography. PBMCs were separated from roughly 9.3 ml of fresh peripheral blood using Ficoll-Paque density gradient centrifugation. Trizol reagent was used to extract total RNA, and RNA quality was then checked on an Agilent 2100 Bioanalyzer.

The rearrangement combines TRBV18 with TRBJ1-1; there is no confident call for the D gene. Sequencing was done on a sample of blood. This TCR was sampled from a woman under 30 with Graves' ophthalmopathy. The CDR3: CASSLKDVSTEAFF. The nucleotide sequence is TGTGCCAGCTCACTAAAAGACGTGAGCACTGAAGCTTTCTTT. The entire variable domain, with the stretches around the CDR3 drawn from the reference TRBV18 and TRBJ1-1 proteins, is NAGVMQNPRHLVRRRGQEARLRCSPMKGHSHVYWYRQLPEEGLKFMVYLQKENIIDESGMPKERFSAEFPKEGPSILRIQQVVRGDSAAYFCASSLKDVSTEAFFGQGTRLTVV.